These T cell receptor beta chains were read from a single sample in a study of Ad26.COV2.S vaccination and SARS-CoV-2 variants. Clones were sequenced by immunoSEQ multiplex PCR, and TCRdb holds only the in-frame ones, with some missing. The table lists around 450,000 clones, nearly 90% of them singletons. Sample: peripheral blood, taken in a trial of Ad26.COV2.S vaccine versus placebo. The source of these receptors is a person between 18 and 59 years old who received the Ad26.COV2.S COVID-19 vaccine or a placebo. Both conserved end residues are part of each CDR3.

TRBV19	TRBJ2-5	CASSMALLAGKGETQYF
TRBV28	TRBJ1-2	CASSLSPPRANYGYTF
TRBV29-1	TRBJ1-5	CSVVEQGPLNQPQHF
TRBV19	TRBJ1-5	CASSIVQQGYSNQPQHF
TRBV5-1	TRBJ2-2	CASSFQGNTGELFF
TRBV25-1	TRBJ2-2	CASSEYGGWDTGELFF
TRBV7-2	TRBJ1-5	CASSLAGTGGYSNQPQHF
TRBV28	TRBJ2-1	CASSGLVYEQFF
TRBV20-1	TRBJ1-5	CSASNRVGNQPQHF
TRBV18	TRBJ1-4	CASSPGPGTTNEKLFF
TRBV7-6	TRBJ2-3	CASSLGPGSTDTQYF